These 27 T cell receptor beta chains originate from one sample sequenced in a study of blood T cell repertoires in COVID-19. The repertoire was sequenced with immunoSEQ multiplex PCR; TCRdb's copy has only in-frame clones and lacks some. The sample contains roughly 92,000 clones, around 86% of which appear only once. The sample was peripheral blood. These receptors all stem from a man aged 45 to 65 with acute or convalescent COVID-19.

The chain links TRBV19 to TRBJ2-7, with D possibly matching TRBD2 (5 bases). The V gene lost 2 bases and the J gene lost 7 bases, with 12 bases spanning the gap. This CDR3 is 13 amino acids long. Germline loops: CDR1 LNHDA, CDR2 SQIVND (reference sequence). Here the CDR3 DNA reads TGTGCCAGTAGTATAATAAGAGGGAATGAGCAGTACTTC. This encodes CASSIIRGNEQYF.

The chain uses TRBV14 and TRBJ2-1; TRBD2 aligns across 13 bases. This CDR3 contains 16 residues. After removal of 4 bases from V and 7 bases from J, the junction contained 7 bases not matched to a gene. Germline CDR1 SGHDN, CDR2 FVKESK. CDR3 sequence reads: CASSRQPGLAGNEQFF. Written as DNA, the CDR3 is TGTGCCAGCAGCCGACAGCCGGGACTAGCGGGGAATGAGCAGTTCTTC.

The V and J genes are TRBV6-1 and TRBJ2-1; tentatively, D is TRBD1 (6 bases). The CDR3 has 14 residues. Trimming left V 3 bases short and J 6 bases short, with 12 bases between. Germline V gives CDR1 MNHNS, CDR2 SASEGT. CDR3 residues: CASSDLWTVNEQFF. In DNA form, the CDR3 reads TGTGCCAGCAGTGATCTATGGACAGTCAATGAGCAGTTCTTC.

In the case of this clone: One end of the junction varies from germline; a read error may be responsible. The gene calls are TRBV4-1 and TRBJ2-1, with 7 bases that match TRBD1. Per the germline V gene, CDR1 is MGHRA and CDR2 is YSYEKL. This CDR3 is 17 amino acids long. The CDR3 region is CASTQTRAGTVPHEQFF. The CDR3 nucleotides read TGCGCCAGCACCCAAACTCGAGCCGGGACAGTCCCCCATGAGCAGTTCTTC.

In its sample, this clone was seen once. In DNA, the CDR3 is TGTGCCAGCAGCAAAGCTGGGCGTCTGCCCCCACAAGAGACCCAGTACTTC. Protein sequence: CASSKAGRLPPQETQYF. The rearrangement uses TRBV21-1 and TRBJ2-5; the DNA was not compared with TRBD1, the D call given in the table. TRBV21-1 constitutes a pseudogene. The CDR3 is 17 residues long.

CDR3 sequence reads: CASSQSTGYLYGYTF. CDR3 bases: TGTGCCAGCAGCCAAAGTACAGGGTACCTCTATGGCTACACCTTC. The chain has TRBV3-1 (or the pseudogene TRBV3-2) and TRBJ1-2; the D gene is possibly TRBD1 (6 bases). The ends were cut back, 2 bases at V and 4 bases at J, with 14 bases in the middle. The CDR3 spans 15 residues. Per germline, CDR1 LGHDT and CDR2 YNNKEL (reference sequence).

This sequence joins TRBV18 and TRBJ2-5; the match to TRBD1 covers 8 bases. Germline V gene lookup returns CDR1 KGHSH and CDR2 LQKENI. Unmatched junction bases numbered 15, after V lost 6 bases and J lost 3 bases. The CDR3 has 17 residues. CDR3 region: CASSSFVGQAGKETQYF. CDR3 DNA: TGTGCCAGCTCTTCTTTTGTGGGACAGGCAGGGAAAGAGACCCAGTACTTC.

This chain connects TRBV7-6 to TRBJ2-2, with 12 bases aligning to TRBD2. V lost 5 bases to trimming and J lost 4 bases; unmatched junction nucleotides: 8. Germline V gene data show CDR1 as SGHVS and CDR2 as FNYEAQ. The CDR3 contains 17 residues. The CDR3 DNA is TGTGCCAGCAGCCCGACTGGACTAGCGGGAATCACCGGGGAGCTGTTTTTT. This sequence encodes CASSPTGLAGITGELFF.

This clone was seen more than once but under ten times. The V and J genes are TRBV3-1 (or the pseudogene TRBV3-2) and TRBJ2-7; maybe TRBD1 (6 bases). V lost 3 bases and J 4 bases, leaving 13 bases between the germline ends. CDR1 LGHDT and CDR2 YNNKEL come from the germline V gene (reference sequence). The CDR3 consists of 14 residues. CDR3 in amino acids: CASSQAGVKYEQYF. In DNA, the CDR3 is TGTGCCAGCAGCCAGGCAGGGGTAAAGTACGAGCAGTACTTC.

This clone was detected only once. V and J are TRBV19 and TRBJ1-5, with 10 bases that match TRBD1. There are 15 residues in the CDR3. Trimming removed 4 bases from V and 2 bases from J; junction bases left unmatched: 2. Germline values: CDR1 LNHDA, CDR2 SQIVND (reference sequence). In DNA, the CDR3 is TGTGCCAGTAGTAGGACAGGGGGACGCAATCAGCCCCAGCATTTT. Encoded protein: CASSRTGGRNQPQHF.

The V and J genes are TRBV16 and TRBJ1-4, with D perhaps TRBD1 (6 bases). Germline lookup yields CDR1 KGHSY and CDR2 FQNENV. The ends were cut back, 4 bases at V and 2 bases at J, with 14 bases in the middle. This CDR3 spans 16 amino acids. CDR3 region: CASSPLQGRTNEKLFF. The CDR3 DNA reads as TGTGCCAGCAGCCCGTTACAGGGTCGGACTAATGAAAAACTGTTTTTT.

This clone was counted a single time. In DNA form, the CDR3 reads TGTGCCAGCAGTTACCTGGCCAACTCTGGAAACACCATATATTTT. Translating it yields CASSYLANSGNTIYF. The V and J genes are TRBV6-5 and TRBJ1-3; unclear D gene. The CDR3 consists of 15 residues. The germline CDR1 and CDR2 sequences are MNHEY and SVGAGI. Deletions cut 2 bases from V and 0 bases from J, with 8 bases between.

This clone was detected once. This chain joins TRBV5-1 and TRBJ1-1, with 8 bases lining up with TRBD1. Trimming removed 2 bases from V and 5 bases from J; junction bases left unmatched: 17. The CDR3 length is 18 residues. Per germline, CDR1 SGHRS and CDR2 YFSETQ. The CDR3 reads CASSFGQGRGARYTEAFF. CDR3 DNA: TGCGCCAGCAGCTTCGGACAGGGCAGGGGAGCGCGGTATACTGAAGCTTTCTTT.

The J gene is TRBJ1-2, the V gene TRBV3-1 (or the pseudogene TRBV3-2); 8 positions match TRBD1. The V and J ends lost 1 base and 2 bases, in that order; junction bases with no gene match: 9. This CDR3 contains 17 residues. Germline V gene sequence: CDR1 LGHDT, CDR2 YNNKEL (reference sequence). The DNA for the CDR3 is TGTGCCAGCAGCCAAGTCGGCACAGGGGGTAGCAACTATGGCTACACCTTC. Residues: CASSQVGTGGSNYGYTF.

The V gene is TRBV28, the J gene TRBJ1-5; 7 bases agree with TRBD1. CDR3 length: 16 amino acids. The trim removed 5 bases at V and 2 bases at J, leaving 9 bases unmatched. Germline V gene data show CDR1 as MDHEN and CDR2 as SYDVKM. CDR3 bases: TGTGCCAGCAGTCCCCAGACAGGGATGGGCAATCAGCCCCAGCATTTT. The encoded protein is CASSPQTGMGNQPQHF.

This chain joins TRBV15 and TRBJ1-5, with 7 bases matching TRBD1. Germline trimming cut 0 bases from V and 0 bases from J; bases unmatched to any gene: 11. Germline CDR1 reads LNHNV; CDR2 reads YYDKDF (reference sequence). The CDR3 has 19 amino acids. The CDR3 DNA reads TGTGCCACCAGCAGAGATTTTTTAGGGGGCCTAGGTAGCAATCAGCCCCAGCATTTT. As protein: CATSRDFLGGLGSNQPQHF.

The genes are TRBV6-2 or TRBV6-3 and TRBJ2-4, with TRBD2 identical over 8 bases. With V trimmed by 6 bases and J by 3 bases, 13 bases remained unmatched. The germline V gene has CDR1 MNHEY and CDR2 SVGEGT. This CDR3 is built from 17 residues. This chain's CDR3 is CASSTPGRASNKNIQYF. In DNA, the CDR3 is TGTGCCAGCAGCACCCCCGGGAGGGCCAGTAACAAAAACATTCAGTACTTC.

This clone came up a few times. The CDR3 reads CSAGGDTEAFF. DNA of the CDR3: TGCAGTGCGGGGGGGGACACTGAAGCTTTCTTT. The V and J genes are TRBV20-1 and TRBJ1-1, with D tentatively TRBD1 (5 bases). This CDR3 is built from 11 residues. V was pared by 6 bases and J by 3 bases, with 8 bases between. Germline V gene sequence: CDR1 DFQATT, CDR2 SNEGSKA (reference sequence).

The J gene is TRBJ2-7, the V gene TRBV24-1; 10 nucleotides match TRBD2. Trimming at V came to 9 bases and at J to 0 bases, leaving 7 bases not matched to a gene. The CDR3 sequence is 15 residues long. Germline V gene lookup returns CDR1 KGHDR and CDR2 SFDVKD. The CDR3 DNA reads as TGTGCCACCGGACTAGCGGACCCTCTCTCCTACGAGCAGTACTTC. This translates into CATGLADPLSYEQYF.

This chain joins TRBV12-3 or TRBV12-4 and TRBJ1-1; 8 bases are a match to TRBD1. The CDR3 length is 13 residues. The V gene end was trimmed by 6 bases and the J gene end by 6 bases; junction bases not matched to a gene: 6. The CDR3 DNA reads TGTGCCAGCAGCCGGACAGGGAAGGCTGAAGCTTTCTTT. Residues: CASSRTGKAEAFF.

V usage is TRBV6-5 and J usage is TRBJ2-5; 7 nucleotides agree with TRBD2. In germline, CDR1 is MNHEY, CDR2 SVGAGI. There are 14 residues in the CDR3. V lost 6 bases to trimming and J lost 5 bases; unmatched junction nucleotides: 9. CDR3 in DNA: TGTGCCAGCAGCCTAGCGGCCGCAGGGGAGACCCAGTACTTC. It is translated as CASSLAAAGETQYF.

The chain couples TRBV6-2 or TRBV6-3 to TRBJ1-4; no definite D call. Germline lookup yields CDR1 MNHEY and CDR2 SVGEGT. The CDR3 extends over 14 amino acids. The V end lost 4 bases, the J end lost 9 bases, and 15 bases lay between the germline ends. The CDR3 bases are TGTGCCAGCAGTTTCCGGGATGGCGCAAAAAAACTGTTTTTT. Residues: CASSFRDGAKKLFF.

The gene calls are TRBV3-1 (or the pseudogene TRBV3-2) and TRBJ1-3; 7 nucleotides align to TRBD1. Trimming at V came to 1 base and at J to 0 bases, leaving 6 bases not matched to a gene. CDR3 length: 17 residues. Germline V CDR1 and CDR2: LGHDT, YNNKEL (reference sequence). The CDR3 here is CASSQGLGTDSGNTIYF. CDR3 DNA: TGTGCCAGCAGCCAAGGGCTCGGGACAGACTCTGGAAACACCATATATTTT.

This chain connects TRBV27 to TRBJ2-7, with TRBD1 matching 7 bases. V lost 5 bases, J lost 0 bases, and 4 bases stayed unmatched. Germline loops: CDR1 MNHEY, CDR2 SMNVEV (reference sequence). The CDR3 sequence is 14 residues long. The CDR3 here is CASSPGQDSYEQYF. The DNA for the CDR3 is TGTGCCAGCAGTCCCGGACAGGACTCCTACGAGCAGTACTTC.

The table lists this clone with a count of one. The chain links TRBV7-9 to TRBJ2-1; 7 bases are shared with TRBD2. This CDR3 is 15 amino acids long. The ends lost 6 bases at V and 7 bases at J; junction bases unmatched: 12. CDR1 is SEHNR, CDR2 FQNEAQ, per germline (reference sequence). CDR3 in amino acids: CASSHRGRLGNEQFF. The CDR3 DNA reads as TGTGCCAGCAGTCATCGCGGGAGATTGGGTAATGAGCAGTTCTTC.

The V and J genes are TRBV12-3 or TRBV12-4 and TRBJ1-2; TRBD1 might be the D (5 bases). Trimming removed 5 bases at V and 8 bases at J, with 9 bases between. This CDR3 comprises 11 residues. The CDR3 spells CASSRGTGYTF. The CDR3 coding sequence is TGTGCCAGCAGTAGGGGTACCGGCTACACCTTC.

This chain joins TRBV7-9 and TRBJ2-7, with 10 positions matching TRBD1. V shed 2 bases and J 0 bases; nucleotides not matched to a gene: 4. CDR3 length: 16 amino acids. The germline V gene encodes CDR1 SEHNR and CDR2 FQNEAQ (reference sequence). The CDR3 sequence: CASSLLGQGISYEQYF. For the CDR3, the DNA is TGTGCCAGCAGCTTACTGGGACAGGGGATCTCCTACGAGCAGTACTTC. The full variable domain, its missing parts supplied by reference TRBV7-9 and TRBJ2-7, is DTGVSQNPRHKITKRGQNVTFRCDPISEHNRLYWYRQTLGQGPEFLTYFQNEAQLEKSRLLSDRFSAERPKGSFSTLEIQRTEQGDSAMYLCASSLLGQGISYEQYFGPGTRLTVT.